A selection of T cell receptor beta chains follows, all from one sample in a study of T cell repertoires in cytomegalovirus infection. TCRdb re-analysed the reads in MiXCR, keeping a single row per CDR3 protein. The sample holds 150,000 to 200,000 distinct CDR3 sequences, about 15% seen once. Sequenced: PBMCs. These receptors were collected from a human donor in good health (CMV status not recorded). Some clones in this sample may be carry-over from other donors' samples. Both conserved end residues are trimmed from each CDR3. Fields, in order: J gene, CDR3 length, V gene, CDR3 protein.

j_gene: TRBJ1-3
len: 13
v_gene: TRBV10-3
CDR3aa: AIRNDRGFANTIY

j_gene: TRBJ2-3
len: 14
v_gene: TRBV28
CDR3aa: ASRMTGVVGTDTQY

j_gene: TRBJ2-7
len: 12
v_gene: TRBV27
CDR3aa: ASSFLQGRYEQY

j_gene: TRBJ1-5
len: 14
v_gene: TRBV7-2
CDR3aa: ASSSTGTGDNQPQH

j_gene: TRBJ2-5
len: 13
v_gene: TRBV7-2
CDR3aa: ASSWRAGARETQY

j_gene: TRBJ2-1
len: 12
v_gene: TRBV2
CDR3aa: ASSFPGVKNEQF

j_gene: TRBJ1-1
len: 15
v_gene: TRBV12-3/TRBV12-4
CDR3aa: ASSFNFGGRAKPQAF

j_gene: TRBJ1-5
len: 13
v_gene: TRBV19
CDR3aa: ASSRDRNTNQPQH

j_gene: TRBJ1-1
len: 14
v_gene: TRBV14
CDR3aa: ASSQDSGHLNTEAF

j_gene: TRBJ1-1
len: 12
v_gene: TRBV29-1
CDR3aa: SVEEGQLNTEAF

j_gene: TRBJ1-5
len: 13
v_gene: TRBV5-5
CDR3aa: ASSSSDRPNQPQH

j_gene: TRBJ2-1
len: 15
v_gene: TRBV15
CDR3aa: ATSRDRPGLPYNEQF

j_gene: TRBJ2-5
len: 14
v_gene: TRBV20-1
CDR3aa: SAIFLGGTVQETQY

j_gene: TRBJ2-2
len: 16
v_gene: TRBV28
CDR3aa: ASTYSLAREWYTGELF

j_gene: TRBJ2-7
len: 10
v_gene: TRBV7-2
CDR3aa: ASSLTVYEQY

j_gene: TRBJ2-1
len: 13
v_gene: TRBV7-6
CDR3aa: TSSLGGTPYNEQF

j_gene: TRBJ2-1
len: 12
v_gene: TRBV7-9
CDR3aa: ASTWEREHFEQF

j_gene: TRBJ2-1
len: 11
v_gene: TRBV4-1
CDR3aa: ASSQVLDREKF

j_gene: TRBJ1-5
len: 12
v_gene: TRBV7-9
CDR3aa: ASSERGSNQPQH

j_gene: TRBJ1-5
len: 11
v_gene: TRBV4-1
CDR3aa: ASSQLYGDPQH

j_gene: TRBJ1-1
len: 10
v_gene: TRBV6-6
CDR3aa: ASSYSGPEAF

j_gene: TRBJ2-7
len: 13
v_gene: TRBV5-1
CDR3aa: ASSFLAGVSYEQY

j_gene: TRBJ2-7
len: 13
v_gene: TRBV28
CDR3aa: ASSPYQGSPYEQY

j_gene: TRBJ2-1
len: 14
v_gene: TRBV28
CDR3aa: ASSLELAGGDNEQF

j_gene: TRBJ1-4
len: 14
v_gene: TRBV25-1
CDR3aa: ASSFDTGAPGGKLF

j_gene: TRBJ1-5
len: 11
v_gene: TRBV28
CDR3aa: ASSRTGDQPQH

j_gene: TRBJ2-1
len: 17
v_gene: TRBV29-1
CDR3aa: SVDPMPMPGLAGGPRQF

j_gene: TRBJ2-1
len: 11
v_gene: TRBV12-3/TRBV12-4
CDR3aa: ASTPRNYNEQF

j_gene: TRBJ1-5
len: 16
v_gene: TRBV5-6
CDR3aa: ASSFRQTQGARDQPQH

j_gene: TRBJ2-1
len: 14
v_gene: TRBV7-8
CDR3aa: ASSFSGRGFRDEQF

j_gene: TRBJ2-3
len: 10
v_gene: TRBV7-2
CDR3aa: ASSGGGDTQY

j_gene: TRBJ1-2
len: 11
v_gene: TRBV7-6
CDR3aa: ASSLDRGNGYT

j_gene: TRBJ2-5
len: 14
v_gene: TRBV4-1
CDR3aa: ASSQVLGGTQETQY

j_gene: TRBJ2-3
len: 12
v_gene: TRBV19
CDR3aa: ASSVRLAVDTQY

j_gene: TRBJ2-6
len: 15
v_gene: TRBV6-6
CDR3aa: ASRPSLEGTGANVLT

j_gene: TRBJ2-1
len: 12
v_gene: TRBV29-1
CDR3aa: SVTHSGGSNEQF

j_gene: TRBJ2-3
len: 12
v_gene: TRBV5-1
CDR3aa: ASSFGQSVDTQY

j_gene: TRBJ2-6
len: 15
v_gene: TRBV7-8
CDR3aa: ASSLASQRARANVLT

j_gene: TRBJ2-1
len: 11
v_gene: TRBV3-1
CDR3aa: ASSQFVSDEQF

j_gene: TRBJ1-1
len: 11
v_gene: TRBV18
CDR3aa: ASSAGSNTEAF

j_gene: TRBJ1-5
len: 11
v_gene: TRBV27
CDR3aa: ASVGQGQQPQH

j_gene: TRBJ2-7
len: 12
v_gene: TRBV28
CDR3aa: ASSPDRLLYEQY

j_gene: TRBJ1-6
len: 12
v_gene: TRBV5-5
CDR3aa: ASSGGQDNSPLH

j_gene: TRBJ2-1
len: 15
v_gene: TRBV18
CDR3aa: ASSPFGQGGYYNEQF

j_gene: TRBJ1-4
len: 14
v_gene: TRBV28
CDR3aa: ASSFYRDTRGGKLF

j_gene: TRBJ2-3
len: 11
v_gene: TRBV7-2
CDR3aa: ASSSLGPDTQY

j_gene: TRBJ1-1
len: 10
v_gene: TRBV28
CDR3aa: ASSEGTSPAF

j_gene: TRBJ2-1
len: 11
v_gene: TRBV5-1
CDR3aa: ASAGPSYNEQF

j_gene: TRBJ2-7
len: 10
v_gene: TRBV28
CDR3aa: ASTQGQYEQY

j_gene: TRBJ1-5
len: 14
v_gene: TRBV10-3
CDR3aa: AISQDRGQGNQPQH

j_gene: TRBJ2-7
len: 12
v_gene: TRBV6-2/TRBV6-3
CDR3aa: ATSKGLASYEQY

j_gene: TRBJ2-7
len: 16
v_gene: TRBV20-1
CDR3aa: SATGVTSGRASLYEQY

j_gene: TRBJ1-2
len: 14
v_gene: TRBV7-2
CDR3aa: ASSSSPDRGHYGYT

j_gene: TRBJ1-5
len: 12
v_gene: TRBV7-2
CDR3aa: ASRISTGNQPQH

j_gene: TRBJ2-7
len: 12
v_gene: TRBV7-9
CDR3aa: ASSPRDLHYEQY

j_gene: TRBJ1-1
len: 11
v_gene: TRBV27
CDR3aa: ASSLQWNTEAF

j_gene: TRBJ2-1
len: 14
v_gene: TRBV7-9
CDR3aa: ASSFTGGPAYNEQF

j_gene: TRBJ1-4
len: 13
v_gene: TRBV28
CDR3aa: ASSSRAPKDEKLF

j_gene: TRBJ2-7
len: 11
v_gene: TRBV28
CDR3aa: ATYSGRLYEQY